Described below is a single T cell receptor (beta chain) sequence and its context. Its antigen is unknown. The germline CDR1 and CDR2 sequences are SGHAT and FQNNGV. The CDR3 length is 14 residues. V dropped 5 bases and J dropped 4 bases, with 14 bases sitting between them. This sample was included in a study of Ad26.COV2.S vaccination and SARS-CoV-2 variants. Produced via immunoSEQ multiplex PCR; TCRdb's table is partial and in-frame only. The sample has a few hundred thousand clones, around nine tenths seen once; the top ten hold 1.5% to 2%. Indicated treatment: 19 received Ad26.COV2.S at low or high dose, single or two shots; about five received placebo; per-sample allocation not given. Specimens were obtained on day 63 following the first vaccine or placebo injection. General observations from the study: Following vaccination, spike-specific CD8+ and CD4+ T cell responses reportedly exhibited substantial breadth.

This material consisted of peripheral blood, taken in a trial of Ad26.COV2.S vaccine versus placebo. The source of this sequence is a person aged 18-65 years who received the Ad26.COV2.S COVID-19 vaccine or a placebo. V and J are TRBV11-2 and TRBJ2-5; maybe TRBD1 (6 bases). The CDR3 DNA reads TGTGCCAGCAGCCCCCAACAGGGTGTAGAGACCCAGTACTTC. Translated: CASSPQQGVETQYF.